This TCR beta chain was identified during a study of Graves' ophthalmopathy and Graves' hyperthyroidism. Whole-study context: Specimen type is peripheral blood, obtained at initial diagnosis before any treatment. Overall study findings and caveats: The majority of expanded thyroid clonotypes above 0.001 frequency also occurred in blood.

This CDR3 comprises 15 residues. CDR1 is MNHNS and CDR2 is SASEGT in the germline V gene. The trim removed 7 bases at V and 2 bases at J, leaving 10 bases unmatched. Ophthalmopathy in the donors was of moderate-to-severe activity, with CAS ≥3, NOSPECS ≥4 and duration under 3 months. Excluded: other autoimmune disease, uncontrolled infection, pregnancy or lactation. Researchers took RNA transcripts and amplified TCR beta CDR3 regions from them. Second-round multiplex PCR came after a first-round RT-PCR that employed HTBI primers. TCRdb reprocessed the multiplex PCR reads with MiXCR, giving one entry per CDR3 protein. The data hold 650,000 to 800,000 distinct CDR3 sequences, with about two fifths observed a single time. This clonotype was seen ten or more times. Its antigen is unidentified.

This chain connects TRBV6-1 to TRBJ1-2, with 7 bases identical to TRBD1. This sequence originates from an adult man with Graves' ophthalmopathy. Sequenced sample: peripheral blood. The CDR3 coding sequence is TGTGCCAGCAATCGACCGGGACAGTTGAACTATGGCTACACCTTC. The encoded protein is CASNRPGQLNYGYTF.